This record looks at one T cell receptor beta chain sequence and its context. Antigen: not known. Generated by immunoSEQ multiplex PCR, the TCRdb table keeps only in-frame clones and is missing some. The sample lists about 53,000 clones; 70% to 90% were seen once. Germline V CDR1 and CDR2: SEHNR, FQNEAQ (reference sequence). Trimming pared 5 bases from V and 3 bases from J, leaving 14 bases between. This CDR3 has 14 residues. This sample is drawn from a study of radiotherapy plus CTLA-4 blockade in lung cancer. Whole-study context: An objective response was seen in around 19% of patients, and disease control in around 33%.

Whole-study findings and limits: Radiotherapy plus ipilimumab was followed by expansion in blood of tumor-derived TCR clones.

Focal radiation was given together with CTLA-4 blockade (ipilimumab) to patients with chemo-refractory metastatic non-small-cell lung cancer. This receptor was identified in a human donor with non-small cell lung cancer whose response to radiotherapy plus ipilimumab could not be evaluated. The sequenced sample was peripheral blood, obtained from a patient treated with radiotherapy plus ipilimumab. The chain carries TRBV7-9 and TRBJ2-7, with a possible D match to TRBD1 (6 bases). The CDR3 DNA follows: TGTGCCAGCAGCCCCCCCCGGACAGTCTACGAGCAGTACTTC. Translating gives CASSPPRTVYEQYF.